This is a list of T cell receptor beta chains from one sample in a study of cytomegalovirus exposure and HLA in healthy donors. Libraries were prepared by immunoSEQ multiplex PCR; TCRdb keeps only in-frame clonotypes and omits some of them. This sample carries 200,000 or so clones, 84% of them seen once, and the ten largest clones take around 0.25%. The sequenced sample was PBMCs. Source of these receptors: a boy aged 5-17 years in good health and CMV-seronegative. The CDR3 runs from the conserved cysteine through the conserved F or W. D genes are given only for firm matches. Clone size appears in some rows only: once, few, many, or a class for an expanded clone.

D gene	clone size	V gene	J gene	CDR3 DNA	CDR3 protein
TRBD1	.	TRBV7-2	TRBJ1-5	TGTGCCAGCAGCCAAGGGACAGCCCATAGCAATCAGCCCCAGCATTTT	CASSQGTAHSNQPQHF
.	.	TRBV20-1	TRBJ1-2	TGCAGTGCCGTGGCGGTTGGCTACACCTTC	CSAVAVGYTF
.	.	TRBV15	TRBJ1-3	TGTGCCACCAGCAGAGATCCCGGGATGGCGGCTGGGGACACCATATATTTT	CATSRDPGMAAGDTIYF
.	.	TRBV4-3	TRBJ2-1	TGCGCCAGCAGCCCCGGGATATACAATGAGCAGTTCTTC	CASSPGIYNEQFF
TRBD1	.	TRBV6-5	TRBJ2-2	TGTGCCAGCAGTTATGAGACAGGGGCCACCGGGGAGCTGTTTTTT	CASSYETGATGELFF
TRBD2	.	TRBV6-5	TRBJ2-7	TGTGCCAGCAGTTTATCAACTAGCGGGGGCTCCTACGAGCAGTACTTC	CASSLSTSGGSYEQYF
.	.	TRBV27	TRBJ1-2	TGTGCCAGCAGTGCGGACGTTACAGGGTATGGCTACACCTTC	CASSADVTGYGYTF
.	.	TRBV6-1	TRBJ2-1	TGTGCCAGCAACAACTGGTGGGAGGAGCAGTTCTTC	CASNNWWEEQFF
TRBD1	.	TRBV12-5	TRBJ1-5	TGTGCTAGTGCCGTGACAGGGAATCAGCCCCAGCATTTT	CASAVTGNQPQHF
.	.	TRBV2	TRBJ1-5	TGTGCCAGCAGTGAAGGCGGGGGCGGGCAGCCCCAGCATTTT	CASSEGGGGQPQHF
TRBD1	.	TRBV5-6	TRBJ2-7	TGTGCCAGCAGCCGACAGGGGGCGCCAAACGAGCAGTACTTC	CASSRQGAPNEQYF
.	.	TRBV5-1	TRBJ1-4	TGCGCCAGCAGCCCGAGGCCCACCGAAGGTGAAAAACTGTTTTTT	CASSPRPTEGEKLFF
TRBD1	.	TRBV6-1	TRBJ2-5	TGTGCCAGCAGTGAGGGACAGGGGGGAGAGACCCAGTACTTC	CASSEGQGGETQYF
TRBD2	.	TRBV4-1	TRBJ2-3	TGCGCCAGCAGCCAAGCTCCTCTAGCGGGGGGTAGCACAGATACGCAGTATTTT	CASSQAPLAGGSTDTQYF
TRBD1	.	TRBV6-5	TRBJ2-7	TGTGCCAGCAGTTACAATCCGGGACAGGGAACCGAGCAGTACTTC	CASSYNPGQGTEQYF
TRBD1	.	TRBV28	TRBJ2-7	TGTGCCAGCAGTTCCGGGACAGGGGCCTACGAGCAGTACTTC	CASSSGTGAYEQYF
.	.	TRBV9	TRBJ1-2	TGTGCCAGCAGCGCTGGGGGACGACAGGTGGATGGCTACACCTTC	CASSAGGRQVDGYTF
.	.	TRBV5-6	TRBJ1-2	TGTGCCAGCAGCAGTCCCGGGACGGGGGGGAACTATGGCTACACCTTC	CASSSPGTGGNYGYTF
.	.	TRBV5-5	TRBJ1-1	TGTGCCAGCAGCCACCTGGGGGCCGTTTTGGGTGCTGAAGCTTTCTTT	CASSHLGAVLGAEAFF
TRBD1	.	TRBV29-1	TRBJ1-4	TGCAGCGCCGCGGACAGGATCGCTAATGAAAAACTGTTTTTT	CSAADRIANEKLFF
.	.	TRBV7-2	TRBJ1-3	TGTGCCAGCAGCTTCGCAGGGTCCCGGGGAAACACCATATATTTT	CASSFAGSRGNTIYF
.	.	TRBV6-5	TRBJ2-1	TGTGCCAGCAGTAGCCGGGACTACAATGAGCAGTTCTTC	CASSSRDYNEQFF
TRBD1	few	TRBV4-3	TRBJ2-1	TGCGCCAGCAGCCCCGGGACAGGGAATTACAATGAGCAGTTCTTC	CASSPGTGNYNEQFF
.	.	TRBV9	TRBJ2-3	TGTGCCAGCAGCCCCTCCGTGGTACAAGATACGCAGTATTTT	CASSPSVVQDTQYF
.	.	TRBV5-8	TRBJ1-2	TGTGCCAGCAGCCCAGTTGGCTACACCTTC	CASSPVGYTF
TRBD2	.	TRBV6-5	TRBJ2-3	TGTGCCAGCAGAGGACTAGCGGGAACAGATATGCAGTATTTT	CASRGLAGTDMQYF
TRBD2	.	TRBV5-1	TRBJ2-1	TGCGCCAGCAGCCACCCCCCAGGGACTAGCGGAAGGAATGAGCAGTTCTTC	CASSHPPGTSGRNEQFF
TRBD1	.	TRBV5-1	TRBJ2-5	TGCGCCAGCAGCTTGGGCGACAGGGCACCTCAAGAGACCCAGTACTTC	CASSLGDRAPQETQYF
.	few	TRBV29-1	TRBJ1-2	TGCAGCGTTGAGGGACAAGGCATAGGGGGCTACACCTTC	CSVEGQGIGGYTF
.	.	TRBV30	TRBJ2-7	TGTGCCTGGAGTGTGGCCCTTGAGACTGACGAGCAGTACTTC	CAWSVALETDEQYF
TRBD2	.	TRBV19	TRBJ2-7	TGTGCCAGTAGTATCGACCTGGGGACTAACTACGAGCAGTACTTC	CASSIDLGTNYEQYF
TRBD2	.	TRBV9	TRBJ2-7	TGTGCCAGCAGCACTAGCGGGGGGGCCAACGAGCAGTACTTC	CASSTSGGANEQYF
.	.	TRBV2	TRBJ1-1	TGTGCCAGCAGTGAGGTTTTGACGGGGACTGAAGCTTTCTTT	CASSEVLTGTEAFF
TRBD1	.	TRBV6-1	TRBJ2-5	TGTGCCAGCAGAGAGGACAGGGCCCAAGAGACCCAGTACTTC	CASREDRAQETQYF
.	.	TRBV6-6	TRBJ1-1	TGTGCCAGCAGACCGACAGGAAACACTGAAGCTTTCTTT	CASRPTGNTEAFF
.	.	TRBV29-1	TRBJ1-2	TGCAGCGTCAGCGGGGGATCCAACTATGGCTACACCTTC	CSVSGGSNYGYTF
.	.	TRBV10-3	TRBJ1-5	TGTGCCATCAGTCCGGGAAGGGATCAGCCCCAGCATTTT	CAISPGRDQPQHF
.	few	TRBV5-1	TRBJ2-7	TGCGCCAGCAGAGACTTGGGGGGGCTTTACGAGCAGTACTTC	CASRDLGGLYEQYF
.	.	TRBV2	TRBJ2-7	TGTGCCAGCAAGCGGACCAACTACGAGCAGTACTTC	CASKRTNYEQYF
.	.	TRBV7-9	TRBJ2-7	TGTGCCAGCAGTAAAGGAGCCCCCTCCTACGAGCAGTACTTC	CASSKGAPSYEQYF
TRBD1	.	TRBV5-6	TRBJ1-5	TGTGCCAGCAGCTGGACAGGGGGCTCGTTAGAAGGTCAGCCCCAGCATTTT	CASSWTGGSLEGQPQHF
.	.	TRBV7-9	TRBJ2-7	TGTGCCAGCAGCCCCCGCGGGGGTGGGACATTAAACGAGCAGTACTTC	CASSPRGGGTLNEQYF